The T cell receptor (beta chain) under discussion was sequenced for a study of blood T cell repertoires in COVID-19. In germline, CDR1 is MNHEY, CDR2 SVGAGI. The CDR3 runs to 13 residues. Trimming cost V 8 bases and J 1 base, with 11 bases left between them. Assay used: immunoSEQ multiplex PCR; TCRdb lists only in-frame clones, some missing. The sample lists 150,000 to 200,000 clones; 82% were seen once. Clinical history reported by participants formed the basis on which cohorts were assigned. The origin of this receptor is a man in his fifties or sixties who had recovered from COVID-19. The chain employs TRBV6-5 and TRBJ1-1, with D unclear. Sequenced: PBMCs or T cells enriched from blood (not recorded which). CDR3 loop: CASGRSWNTEAFF. DNA for the CDR3: TGTGCCAGCGGCCGTTCATGGAACACTGAAGCTTTCTTT.